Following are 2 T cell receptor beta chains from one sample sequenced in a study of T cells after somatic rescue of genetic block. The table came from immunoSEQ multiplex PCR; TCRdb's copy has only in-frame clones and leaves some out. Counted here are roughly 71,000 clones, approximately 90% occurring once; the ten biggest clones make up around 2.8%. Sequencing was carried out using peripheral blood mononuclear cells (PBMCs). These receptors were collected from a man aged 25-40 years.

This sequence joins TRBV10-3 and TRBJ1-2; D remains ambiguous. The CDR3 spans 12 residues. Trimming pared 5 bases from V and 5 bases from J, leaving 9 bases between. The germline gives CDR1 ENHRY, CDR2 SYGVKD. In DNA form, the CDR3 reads TGTGCCATCAGTTGGGTCGGGTATGGCTACACCTTC. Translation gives CAISWVGYGYTF.

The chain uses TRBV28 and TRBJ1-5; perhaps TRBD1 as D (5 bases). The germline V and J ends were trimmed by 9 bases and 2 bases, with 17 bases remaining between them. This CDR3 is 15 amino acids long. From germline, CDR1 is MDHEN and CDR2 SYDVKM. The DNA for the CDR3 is TGTGCCAGTCACAAGTCAGGGCTCGGCAATCAGCCCCAGCATTTT. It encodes CASHKSGLGNQPQHF.